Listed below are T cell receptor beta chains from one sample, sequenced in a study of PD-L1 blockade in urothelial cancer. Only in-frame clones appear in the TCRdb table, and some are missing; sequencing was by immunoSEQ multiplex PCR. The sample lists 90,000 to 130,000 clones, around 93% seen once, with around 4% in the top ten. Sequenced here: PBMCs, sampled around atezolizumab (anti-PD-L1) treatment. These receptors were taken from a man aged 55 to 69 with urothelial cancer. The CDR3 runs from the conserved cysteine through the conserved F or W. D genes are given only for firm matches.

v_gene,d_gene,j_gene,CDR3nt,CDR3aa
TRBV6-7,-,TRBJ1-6,TGTGCCAGCAGCCCCCTTTCACCCCTCCACTTT,CASSPLSPLHF
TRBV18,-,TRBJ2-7,TGTGCCAGCTCACCTGCAGGGGGGTCAAGGAACTCCTACGAGCAGTACTTC,CASSPAGGSRNSYEQYF
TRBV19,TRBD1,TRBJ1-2,TGTGCCAGTAGTACGGACAGGGGCAACTATGGCTACACCTTC,CASSTDRGNYGYTF
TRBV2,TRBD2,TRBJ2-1,TGTGCCAGCAGTGACTCTAGCGGGGTTTTGCAGTTCTTC,CASSDSSGVLQFF
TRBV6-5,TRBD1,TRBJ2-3,TGTGCCTCTTACAGGGGAATCACAGATACGCAGTATTTT,CASYRGITDTQYF
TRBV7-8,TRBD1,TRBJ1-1,TGTGCCAGCAGCCCGGGACAGCGGAACACTGAAGCTTTCTTT,CASSPGQRNTEAFF
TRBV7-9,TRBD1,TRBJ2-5,TGTGCCAGCAGCTTATGGACAGGGGGCGAGGAGACCCAGTACTTC,CASSLWTGGEETQYF
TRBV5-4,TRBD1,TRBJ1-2,TGTGCCAGCAGCGTCGACAGGGGTAGCTATGGCTACACCTTC,CASSVDRGSYGYTF
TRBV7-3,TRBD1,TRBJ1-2,TGTGCCAGCAGCCCCAGGACAGGGGTGGATGGCTACACCTTC,CASSPRTGVDGYTF
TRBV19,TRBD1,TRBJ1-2,TGTGCCAGTAGCACACGCCGGGACAGGGGAAATGGCTACACCTTC,CASSTRRDRGNGYTF
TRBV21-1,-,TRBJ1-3,TGTGCCAGCAGCCCAGGGGCCCACTCTGGAAACACCATATATTTT,CASSPGAHSGNTIYF
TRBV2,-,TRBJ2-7,TGTGCCAGCAGTGAAGACAGGCGAACGACGCAGTACTTC,CASSEDRRTTQYF
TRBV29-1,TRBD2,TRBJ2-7,TGCAGCGTTGAAGGGGTGGGGGGGGAGCAGTACTTC,CSVEGVGGEQYF
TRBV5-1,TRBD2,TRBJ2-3,TGCGCCAGCAGCTTAGGACTAGCGGGAAGGATGGCAGATACGCAGTATTTT,CASSLGLAGRMADTQYF
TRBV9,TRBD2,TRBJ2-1,TGTGCCAGCAGCGTAGAAGCTAGCGGGGTTGACAATGAGCAGTTCTTC,CASSVEASGVDNEQFF